This TCR beta chain was recovered during a study of cytomegalovirus exposure and HLA in healthy donors. Study details: Earlier findings included 117 million unique TCR beta sequences obtained from 180 million or so T cells. As released early, the data held roughly 85 million unique TCRs from HLA-typed donors.

The V gene's germline CDR1 is LNHNV and CDR2 YYDKDF (reference sequence). V was clipped by 1 base and J by 2 bases; unmatched bases: 3. This CDR3 contains 16 residues. Study results and limitations: Links to common viral pathogens appeared, in a later analysis, for several of the most significant clusters. In a later analysis, 16,951 TCR beta sequences were associated with HLA alleles at 0.05 false discovery rate.

This PCR relied on a set of 60 Vbeta primers and 13 Jbeta primers. The assay was immunoSEQ multiplex PCR, and TCRdb's table has in-frame clones only and misses some. Here the sample spans approximately 160,000 clones, under 85% being singletons. Turning to this clone: What it recognizes is unknown. The sample carries other DNA sequences with the same CDR3.

The sequence derives from a man aged 18 to 30 in good health and CMV-seronegative. The chain links TRBV15 to TRBJ2-7; TRBD1 aligns across 12 bases. The specimen was PBMCs. This chain's CDR3 is CATSRGGTGGPYEQYF. The CDR3 region has the DNA TGTGCCACCAGCAGAGGGGGGACAGGGGGCCCCTACGAGCAGTACTTC.